The present T cell receptor (beta chain) was sequenced within a study of response to subunit inactivated influenza vaccine. TCRdb re-called the RT-PCR reads through MiXCR, storing one row per CDR3 protein. This table holds under 800,000 distinct CDR3 sequences, approximately 15% found once. As to this clonotype: The antigen remains unidentified.

Trimming took 2 bases from V and 6 from J; bases not matched to a gene: 11. The CDR3 is 16 residues long. CDR1 is SGHVS, CDR2 FQNEAQ, per germline. Broader study findings: Authors proposed each seasonal influenza vaccination draws in few new T cells.

The chain joins TRBV7-8 to TRBJ1-1; 8 nucleotides agree with TRBD1. This receptor was taken from a man aged 50 or older who received an inactivated influenza vaccine. This specimen consisted of PBMCs from blood, obtained 14 to 15 days before vaccination. CDR3 DNA: TGTGCCAGCAGCTTACGACGACAGGGGCCCCGGCCTGAAGCTTTCTTT. This sequence encodes CASSLRRQGPRPEAFF.